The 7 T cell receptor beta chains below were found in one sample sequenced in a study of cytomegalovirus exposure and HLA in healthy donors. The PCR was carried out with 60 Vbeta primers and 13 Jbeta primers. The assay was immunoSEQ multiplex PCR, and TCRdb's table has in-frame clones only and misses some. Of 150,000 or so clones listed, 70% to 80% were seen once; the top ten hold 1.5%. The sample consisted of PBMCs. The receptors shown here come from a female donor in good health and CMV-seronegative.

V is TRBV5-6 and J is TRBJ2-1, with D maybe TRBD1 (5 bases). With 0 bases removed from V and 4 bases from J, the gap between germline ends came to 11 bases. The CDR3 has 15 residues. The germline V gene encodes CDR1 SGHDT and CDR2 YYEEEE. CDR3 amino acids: CASSLAPTGYNEQFF. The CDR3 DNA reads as TGTGCCAGCAGCTTGGCCCCTACAGGATACAATGAGCAGTTCTTC. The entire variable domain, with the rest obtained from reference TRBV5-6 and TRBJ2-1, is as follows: DAGVTQSPTHLIKTRGQQVTLRCSPKSGHDTVSWYQQALGQGPQFIFQYYEEEERQRGNFPDRFSGHQFPNYSSELNVNALLLGDSALYLCASSLAPTGYNEQFFGPGTRLTVL.

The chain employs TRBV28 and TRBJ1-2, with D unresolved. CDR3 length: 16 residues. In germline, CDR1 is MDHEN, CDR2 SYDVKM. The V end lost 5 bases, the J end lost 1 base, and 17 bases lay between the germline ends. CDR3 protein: CASSPPPHELNYGYTF. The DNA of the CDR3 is TGTGCCAGCAGTCCCCCCCCTCACGAACTTAACTATGGCTACACCTTC.

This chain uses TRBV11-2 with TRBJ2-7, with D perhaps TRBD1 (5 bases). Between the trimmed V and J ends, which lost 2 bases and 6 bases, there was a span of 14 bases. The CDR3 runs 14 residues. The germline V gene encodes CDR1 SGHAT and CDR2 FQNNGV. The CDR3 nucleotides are TGTGCCAGCAGCTTATTCAGGGATGCCGTCGAGCAGTACTTC. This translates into CASSLFRDAVEQYF.

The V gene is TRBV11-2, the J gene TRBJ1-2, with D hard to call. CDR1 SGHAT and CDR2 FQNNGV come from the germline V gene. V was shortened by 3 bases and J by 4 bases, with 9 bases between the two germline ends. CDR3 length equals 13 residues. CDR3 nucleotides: TGTGCCAGCAGCTTCGGTAGCCCCTATGGCTACACCTTC. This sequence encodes CASSFGSPYGYTF.

For the CDR3, the DNA is TGTGCCACCAGCAGAGATCGAGGTAGCGGCCAATCTTTTTCCTACGAGCAGTACTTC. This encodes CATSRDRGSGQSFSYEQYF. The chain is built from TRBV15 and TRBJ2-7; the D gene is possibly TRBD2 (6 bases). Trimming shortened V by 0 bases and J by 1 base, and 22 bases separated the two germline ends. This CDR3 comprises 19 residues. Germline-derived CDR1 and CDR2 are LNHNV and YYDKDF (reference sequence).

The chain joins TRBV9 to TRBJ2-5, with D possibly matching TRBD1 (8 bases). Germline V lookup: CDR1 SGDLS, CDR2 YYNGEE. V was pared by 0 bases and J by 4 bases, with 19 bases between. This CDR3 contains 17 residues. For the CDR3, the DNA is TGTGCCAGCAGCGTAGACCCCCGACAGGGGAGGGTAGAGACCCAGTACTTC. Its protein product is CASSVDPRQGRVETQYF. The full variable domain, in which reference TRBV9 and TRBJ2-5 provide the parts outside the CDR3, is DSGVTQTPKHLITATGQRVTLRCSPRSGDLSVYWYQQSLDQGLQFLIQYYNGEERAKGNILERFSAQQFPDLHSELNLSSLELGDSALYFCASSVDPRQGRVETQYFGPGTRLLVL.

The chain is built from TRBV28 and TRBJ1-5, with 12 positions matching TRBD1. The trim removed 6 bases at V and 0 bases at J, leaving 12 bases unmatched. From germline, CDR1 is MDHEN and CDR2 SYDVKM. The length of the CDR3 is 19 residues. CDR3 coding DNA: TGTGCCAGCAGAAATACCGGGACAGGGGGCTCCTATAGCAATCAGCCCCAGCATTTT. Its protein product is CASRNTGTGGSYSNQPQHF.